Each of the 6 T cell receptor beta chains below was sequenced from the same sample in a study of blood T cell repertoires in COVID-19 (TCRdb year 2020). Library prep was done by the immunoSEQ multiplex PCR assay. Drawn from immuneACCESS, this table holds only the in-frame rearrangements with V and J called that TCRdb kept. Clones are partly lost; checked studies trace under half to an unresolved V gene and leave the rest unexplained. Within this sample are about 83,000 clones, with around 87% of them counted one time only. The ten largest clones take up around 3% of the sample. The sample taken for sequencing was peripheral blood. These receptors all stem from a woman aged 45-59 years with active or convalescent COVID-19.

The chain carries TRBV7-2 and TRBJ1-5; TRBD1 is a possible D gene (6 bases). There are 14 residues in the CDR3. Germline CDR1 and CDR2: SGHTA and FQGNSA. V was cut by 2 bases and J by 5 bases, with 10 bases left in between. The CDR3 DNA reads as TGTGCCAGCAGCTTATTGGGGGCTGATCAGCCCCAGCATTTT. It is translated as CASSLLGADQPQHF.

The rearrangement joins TRBV21-1 to TRBJ1-4. TRBV21-1 is given as a pseudogene. CDR3 length: 13 residues. The CDR3 protein is CASRRPGNEKLFF. In DNA, the CDR3 is TGTGCCAGCAGACGGCCGGGTAATGAAAAACTGTTTTTT.

This rearrangement joins TRBV12-5 to TRBJ1-1, with D unresolved. Germline CDR1 and CDR2: LGHNT and FRNRAP. Trimming cost V 4 bases and J 6 bases, with 6 bases left between them. CDR3 length: 11 residues. The CDR3 reads CASGSLAEAFF. For the CDR3, the DNA is TGTGCTAGTGGTTCCCTCGCTGAAGCTTTCTTT.

CDR3 nucleotides: TGTGCCACCAGTCGGCAGGGGAAGGGGGAGACCCAGTACTTC. It translates to CATSRQGKGETQYF. The chain joins TRBV15 to TRBJ2-5, with D possibly being TRBD1 (6 bases). Per the germline V gene, CDR1 is LNHNV and CDR2 is YYDKDF (reference sequence). Trimming removed 6 bases from V and 5 bases from J, with 16 bases in between. The CDR3 is 14 residues long. Complete variable domain (other parts from reference TRBV15 and TRBJ2-5): DAMVIQNPRYQVTQFGKPVTLSCSQTLNHNVMYWYQQKSSQAPKLLFHYYDKDFNNEADTPDNFQSRRPNTSFCFLDIRSPGLGDTAMYLCATSRQGKGETQYFGPGTRLLVL.

V gene TRBV4-1 combines with J gene TRBJ1-6, with TRBD1 matching over 10 bases. Germline V gene data show CDR1 as MGHRA and CDR2 as YSYEKL. There are 22 residues in the CDR3. The trim removed 3 bases at V and 4 bases at J, leaving 21 bases unmatched. The CDR3 here is CASSQRQGAKYRAPEYNSPLHF. The CDR3 bases are TGCGCCAGCAGCCAGAGACAGGGGGCGAAATATAGGGCTCCCGAATATAATTCACCCCTCCACTTT.

The rearrangement links TRBV18 to TRBJ1-5; TRBD1 agrees at 9 bases. Germline CDR1 is KGHSH and CDR2 is LQKENI. V lost 3 bases, J lost 4 bases, and 7 bases stayed unmatched. This CDR3 is built from 16 residues. DNA for the CDR3: TGTGCCAGCTCACCGAACAGGGGGCAGGGGAATCAGCCCCAGCATTTT. It yields the protein CASSPNRGQGNQPQHF.